The T cell receptor beta chain under discussion was sequenced for a study of blood T cell repertoires in COVID-19. The germline gives CDR1 SQVTM, CDR2 ANQGSEA. With 4 bases clipped from V and 8 bases from J, the junction kept 21 bases outside the gene matches. The length of the CDR3 is 17 residues. As processed by the authors: Reference gene primer amplification yielded estimated nucleated cell counts. Some clones are missing from TCRdb's copy, which holds only in-frame ones; the method was immunoSEQ multiplex PCR. V, J and clone size derive from that table, while D and trimming were established from the DNA sequence. The sample lists fewer than 45,000 clones; over 80% were seen once. This clone was counted once.

The specimen was peripheral blood. This sequence was found in a middle-aged woman with acute or convalescent COVID-19. The chain carries TRBV29-1 and TRBJ1-1; 8 nucleotides agree with TRBD1. CDR3 in amino acids: CSVVGDRGVGKHREAFF. DNA for the CDR3: TGCAGCGTTGTCGGTGACAGGGGTGTGGGAAAGCACCGCGAAGCTTTCTTT.